A single sample is the source of the 18 T cell receptor beta chains below, sequenced in a study of cytomegalovirus exposure and HLA in healthy donors. PCR used 60 Vbeta primers and 13 Jbeta primers. Produced via immunoSEQ multiplex PCR; TCRdb's table is partial and in-frame only. Altogether fewer than 150,000 clones are present, 85% being singletons, with the ten largest covering under 8.5%. Sequenced input: PBMCs. Receptors originate from a woman between 25 and 40 years old in good health and CMV-seropositive.

V and J are TRBV2 and TRBJ2-7; TRBD1 matches 8 bases. This CDR3 contains 15 residues. The V segment lost 4 bases and the J segment 5 bases; nucleotides outside the gene matches: 10. Per germline, CDR1 SNHLY and CDR2 FYNNEI. Written as DNA, the CDR3 is TGTGCCAGCAGTGTCCCGACAGGGGTAGGAAACGAGCAGTACTTC. This translates into CASSVPTGVGNEQYF.

This clone was seen a single time. The chain uses TRBV25-1 and TRBJ2-5, with a weak D call TRBD2 (7 bases). Trimming shortened V by 1 base and J by 4 bases, and 10 bases separated the two germline ends. The CDR3 is made up of 14 amino acids. CDR1 and CDR2 (germline): MGHDK, SYGVNS. CDR3 in DNA: TGTGCCAGCAGTGAATTGGGGGGGGCAGAGACCCAGTACTTC. Amino acid sequence: CASSELGGAETQYF.

The sample holds one count of this clone. The chain has TRBV7-9 and TRBJ2-3, with D tentatively TRBD1 (5 bases). Trimming removed 1 base at V and 6 bases at J, with 8 bases between. CDR3 length: 13 amino acids. The V gene's germline CDR1 is SEHNR and CDR2 FQNEAQ (reference sequence). CDR3 sequence (DNA): TGTGCCAGCAGCTTAGGGGGCCGGGATACGCAGTATTTT. Protein sequence: CASSLGGRDTQYF.

This clone has a single count. The J gene is TRBJ2-1, the V gene TRBV2; possibly TRBD2 for D (6 bases). The CDR3 is made up of 13 amino acids. The V end lost 10 bases, the J end lost 1 base, and 11 bases lay between the germline ends. Germline V gives CDR1 SNHLY, CDR2 FYNNEI. The CDR3 protein is CATRDWSYNEQFF. For the CDR3, the DNA is TGTGCCACCCGGGACTGGTCCTACAATGAGCAGTTCTTC.

This clone was recorded once. The genes are TRBV2 and TRBJ1-2; 8 bases are shared with TRBD1. The CDR3 contains 13 residues. Trimming removed 6 bases from V and 4 bases from J; junction bases left unmatched: 4. Germline CDR1 SNHLY, CDR2 FYNNEI. CDR3 region: CASRTGEAYGYTF. The CDR3 bases are TGTGCCAGCAGGACAGGGGAAGCCTATGGCTACACCTTC.

The genes are TRBV23-1 and TRBJ2-6, with TRBD1 identical over 7 bases. TRBV23-1 counts as an open reading frame of uncertain function. The CDR3 is 18 amino acids. Trimming took 2 bases from V and 0 from J; bases not matched to a gene: 7. Written as DNA, the CDR3 is TGCGCCAGCAGTCAACGGGGACAGTTTAGCTCTGGGGCCAACGTCCTGACTTTC. Its protein is CASSQRGQFSSGANVLTF.

The rearrangement uses TRBV5-1 and TRBJ2-7, with TRBD2 matching 8 bases. V was clipped by 4 bases and J by 2 bases; unmatched bases: 5. This CDR3 spans 14 amino acids. CDR1 is SGHRS, CDR2 YFSETQ, per germline. The CDR3 sequence is CASSVGTRAYEQYF. In nucleotides, the CDR3 is TGCGCCAGCAGCGTCGGGACTAGGGCCTACGAGCAGTACTTC.

This clone has just one count. CDR3 nucleotide sequence: TGTGCCAGCAGACGGGTCCTCACAGGGGGTGATGGAGATACGCAGTATTTT. This gives the protein CASRRVLTGGDGDTQYF. The V and J genes are TRBV5-4 and TRBJ2-3, with 8 bases that match TRBD1. The germline V gene has CDR1 SGHNT and CDR2 YYREEE (reference sequence). The J segment lost 5 bases and the V segment lost 5 bases, leaving 16 bases of the junction unmatched. The CDR3 consists of 17 residues.

This clone was seen a few times. V usage is TRBV6-1 and J usage is TRBJ1-1, with TRBD1 matching over 7 bases. Unmatched junction bases numbered 5, after V lost 2 bases and J lost 11 bases. The germline V gene has CDR1 MNHNS and CDR2 SASEGT. The CDR3 is made up of 12 amino acids. The CDR3 DNA reads as TGTGCCAGCAGTGAAAACAGGGGAGAGGCTTTCTTT. This gives the protein CASSENRGEAFF.

To note about this clone: This sample includes further DNA sequences coding for the same CDR3. J is TRBJ2-2 and V is TRBV4-1; 8 nucleotides align to TRBD1. The germline gives CDR1 MGHRA, CDR2 YSYEKL. The CDR3 covers 16 residues. V trimming: 4 bases; J trimming: 4 bases; junction bases outside the gene matches: 8. CDR3 protein: CASSRGQGAFTGELFF. In DNA, the CDR3 is TGCGCCAGCAGCCGAGGGCAGGGGGCTTTCACCGGGGAGCTGTTTTTT.

Written as DNA, the CDR3 is TGTGCCGCGGGGGGGCCGAACACCGGGGAGCTGTTTTTT. Translating gives CAAGGPNTGELFF. The chain links TRBV28 to TRBJ2-2; 9 positions agree with TRBD2. Looked up from germline, CDR1 is MDHEN and CDR2 is SYDVKM. The trim removed 11 bases at V and 0 bases at J, leaving 1 base unmatched. CDR3 length: 13 amino acids.

The V call is TRBV29-1, the J call TRBJ1-1; weak D call: TRBD1 (5 bases). Germline V gene lookup returns CDR1 SQVTM and CDR2 ANQGSEA. V was shortened by 2 bases and J by 2 bases, with 9 bases between the two germline ends. The CDR3 has 13 amino acids. CDR3 sequence reads: CSVEKTVNTEAFF. CDR3 sequence (DNA): TGCAGCGTTGAAAAGACAGTCAACACTGAAGCTTTCTTT.

The chain is built from TRBV10-3 and TRBJ2-1, with TRBD2 matching over 13 bases. Per germline, CDR1 ENHRY and CDR2 SYGVKD. The CDR3 runs to 14 residues. J was trimmed by 15 bases and V by 0 bases; bases with no gene match: 5. As DNA, the CDR3 is TGTGCCATCAGTGAGTCACTAGCGGGAGGGCCGATGTTCTTC. It encodes CAISESLAGGPMFF.

The chain combines TRBV5-1 with TRBJ1-1, with 7 bases fitting TRBD1. Germline-derived CDR1 and CDR2 are SGHRS and YFSETQ. V shed 4 bases and J 7 bases; nucleotides not matched to a gene: 10. This CDR3 spans 14 amino acids. CDR3 sequence: CASSGGTELNEAFF. In DNA form, the CDR3 reads TGCGCCAGCAGCGGTGGGACAGAGTTAAATGAAGCTTTCTTT.

CDR3 in DNA: TGTGCCAGCAGCGTAGGAGGTAGCGGGGGGGCGTCGTACTTC. It yields the protein CASSVGGSGGASYF. V gene TRBV9 combines with J gene TRBJ2-7; 11 bases agree with TRBD2. The CDR3 has 14 residues. The germline V gene encodes CDR1 SGDLS and CDR2 YYNGEE. Trimming removed 0 bases from V and 12 bases from J; junction bases left unmatched: 8.

This clone was found a few times. The rearrangement links TRBV18 to TRBJ2-7; the match to TRBD1 covers 9 bases. This CDR3 region has 15 residues. Trimming cost V 6 bases and J 6 bases; bases outside gene matches: 12. The V gene's germline CDR1 is KGHSH and CDR2 LQKENI. The CDR3 is CASSQITGGSGEQYF. As DNA, the CDR3 is TGTGCCAGCTCTCAAATTACAGGGGGCTCAGGCGAGCAGTACTTC.

This chain uses TRBV30 with TRBJ1-3; D gene unclear. Trimming stripped 2 bases from V and 0 bases from J, with 14 bases between. Germline V gene sequence: CDR1 GTSNPN, CDR2 SVGIG (reference sequence). This CDR3 has 16 amino acids. The CDR3 nucleotides are TGTGCCTGGAGTAGGAACCAGGCGTTCTCTGGAAACACCATATATTTT. Amino acid sequence: CAWSRNQAFSGNTIYF.

The chain joins TRBV5-8 to TRBJ2-1; D unclear. Germline V lookup: CDR1 SGHTS, CDR2 YDEGEE. The V gene lost 0 bases and the J gene lost 15 bases, with 16 bases spanning the gap. The CDR3 extends over 13 amino acids. CDR3 bases: TGTGCCAGCAGCTTGGAGGCTCATCCGAGGTGGTTCTTC. Translating gives CASSLEAHPRWFF. Full variable domain (rest looked up from reference TRBV5-8 and TRBJ2-1): EAGVTQSPTHLIKTRGQQATLRCSPISGHTSVYWYQQALGLGLQFLLWYDEGEERNRGNFPPRFSGRQFPNYSSELNVNALELEDSALYLCASSLEAHPRWFFGPGTRLTVL.